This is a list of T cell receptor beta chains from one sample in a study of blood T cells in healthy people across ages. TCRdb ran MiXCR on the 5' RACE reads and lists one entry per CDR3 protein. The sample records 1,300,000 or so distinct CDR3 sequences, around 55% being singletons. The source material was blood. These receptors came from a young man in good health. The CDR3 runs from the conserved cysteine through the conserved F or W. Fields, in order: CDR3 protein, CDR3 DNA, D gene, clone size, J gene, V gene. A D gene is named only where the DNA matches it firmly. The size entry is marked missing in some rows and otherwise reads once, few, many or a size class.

cdr3_aa: CASSQESQGLETQYF
cdr3_nt: TGCGCCAGCAGCCAAGAATCCCAGGGGCTGGAGACCCAGTACTTC
d_call: NA
clone_size: few
j_call: TRBJ2-5
v_call: TRBV4-1

cdr3_aa: CASSLGTAISGANVLTF
cdr3_nt: TGTGCCAGCAGCCTCGGGACAGCCATCTCTGGGGCCAACGTCCTGACTTTC
d_call: TRBD1
clone_size: NA
j_call: TRBJ2-6
v_call: TRBV3-1

cdr3_aa: CASSREPAGYEQYF
cdr3_nt: TGCGCCAGCAGCCGAGAACCAGCGGGCTACGAGCAGTACTTC
d_call: NA
clone_size: NA
j_call: TRBJ2-7
v_call: TRBV4-1

cdr3_aa: CASSPDRYSPLHF
cdr3_nt: TGTGCCAGCAGCCCCGACAGATATTCACCCCTCCACTTT
d_call: NA
clone_size: NA
j_call: TRBJ1-6
v_call: TRBV7-9

cdr3_aa: CASSGTDLQETQYF
cdr3_nt: TGTGCCAGCAGTGGGACAGACCTCCAAGAGACCCAGTACTTC
d_call: NA
clone_size: NA
j_call: TRBJ2-5
v_call: TRBV2

cdr3_aa: CASSQSKRSEQFF
cdr3_nt: TGTGCCAGCAGCCAAAGCAAGCGATCGGAGCAGTTCTTC
d_call: NA
clone_size: NA
j_call: TRBJ2-1
v_call: TRBV14

cdr3_aa: CASSAGGKEKLFF
cdr3_nt: TGTGCCAGCTCGGCAGGTGGGAAAGAAAAACTGTTTTTT
d_call: NA
clone_size: once
j_call: TRBJ1-4
v_call: TRBV4-2

cdr3_aa: CASSLDRAKNEQFF
cdr3_nt: TGTGCCAGCTCATTGGACAGGGCCAAAAATGAGCAGTTCTTC
d_call: TRBD1
clone_size: NA
j_call: TRBJ2-1
v_call: TRBV11-2

cdr3_aa: CSVGGTRVDEQFF
cdr3_nt: TGCAGCGTGGGGGGGACTAGGGTGGATGAGCAGTTCTTC
d_call: TRBD2
clone_size: NA
j_call: TRBJ2-1
v_call: TRBV29-1

cdr3_aa: CASSFEQRTYNEQFF
cdr3_nt: TGTGCCAGCAGTTTTGAACAGAGAACCTACAATGAGCAGTTCTTC
d_call: NA
clone_size: NA
j_call: TRBJ2-1
v_call: TRBV12-3/TRBV12-4

cdr3_aa: CASRKGAEQPQHF
cdr3_nt: TGTGCCTCTAGGAAGGGGGCTGAGCAGCCCCAGCATTTT
d_call: TRBD1
clone_size: NA
j_call: TRBJ1-5
v_call: TRBV19

cdr3_aa: CASRATGPQPQHF
cdr3_nt: TGTGCCAGCAGGGCGACAGGTCCTCAGCCCCAGCATTTT
d_call: NA
clone_size: NA
j_call: TRBJ1-5
v_call: TRBV12-3/TRBV12-4

cdr3_aa: CSANSGASTDTQYF
cdr3_nt: TGCAGTGCTAATAGCGGGGCTAGCACAGATACGCAGTATTTT
d_call: TRBD2
clone_size: NA
j_call: TRBJ2-3
v_call: TRBV20-1

cdr3_aa: CASSVPGRANEQFF
cdr3_nt: TGTGCCAGCAGCGTTCCGGGACGCGCCAATGAGCAGTTCTTC
d_call: NA
clone_size: NA
j_call: TRBJ2-1
v_call: TRBV9

cdr3_aa: CASSPSAWGANVLTF
cdr3_nt: TGTGCCAGCAGCCCAAGCGCTTGGGGGGCCAACGTCCTGACTTTC
d_call: NA
clone_size: few
j_call: TRBJ2-6
v_call: TRBV12-3/TRBV12-4

cdr3_aa: CASSGTGLAGGLHTGELFF
cdr3_nt: TGTGCTAGCAGTGGGACGGGACTAGCGGGGGGGCTCCACACCGGGGAGCTGTTTTTT
d_call: TRBD2
clone_size: NA
j_call: TRBJ2-2
v_call: TRBV28

cdr3_aa: CASSQSSGRAHEQYF
cdr3_nt: TGTGCCAGCAGCCAGTCTAGCGGGAGGGCCCACGAGCAGTACTTC
d_call: TRBD2
clone_size: NA
j_call: TRBJ2-7
v_call: TRBV3-1

cdr3_aa: CATSDLSGEQYF
cdr3_nt: TGTGCCACCAGTGATTTGTCCGGAGAGCAGTACTTC
d_call: NA
clone_size: NA
j_call: TRBJ2-7
v_call: TRBV24-1

cdr3_aa: CASSQYTEKVPLHF
cdr3_nt: TGCGCCAGCAGCCAATACACAGAAAAGGTGCCCCTCCACTTT
d_call: NA
clone_size: NA
j_call: TRBJ1-6
v_call: TRBV4-1

cdr3_aa: CASKTGGGTEAFF
cdr3_nt: TGTGCCAGCAAGACTGGTGGGGGCACTGAAGCTTTCTTT
d_call: NA
clone_size: NA
j_call: TRBJ1-1
v_call: TRBV6-6

cdr3_aa: CAISAVPSTDTQYF
cdr3_nt: TGTGCCATCAGTGCTGTCCCCAGCACAGATACGCAGTATTTT
d_call: NA
clone_size: NA
j_call: TRBJ2-3
v_call: TRBV10-3

cdr3_aa: CSGTDLYEQYF
cdr3_nt: TGCAGCGGGACAGACCTCTACGAGCAGTACTTC
d_call: NA
clone_size: NA
j_call: TRBJ2-7
v_call: TRBV29-1

cdr3_aa: CSVDGEMGYTF
cdr3_nt: TGCAGCGTTGACGGGGAGATGGGCTACACCTTC
d_call: NA
clone_size: few
j_call: TRBJ1-2
v_call: TRBV29-1

cdr3_aa: CASSPAGHPNTEAFF
cdr3_nt: TGTGCCAGCAGCCCAGCGGGACACCCGAACACTGAAGCTTTCTTT
d_call: NA
clone_size: NA
j_call: TRBJ1-1
v_call: TRBV7-9

cdr3_aa: CASSPLWTADYETQYF
cdr3_nt: TGCGCCAGCAGCCCACTGTGGACGGCTGATTATGAGACCCAGTACTTC
d_call: NA
clone_size: few
j_call: TRBJ2-5
v_call: TRBV4-1

cdr3_aa: CSINRDRVEYF
cdr3_nt: TGCAGCATCAACAGGGACCGGGTAGAGTACTTC
d_call: NA
clone_size: few
j_call: TRBJ2-4
v_call: TRBV29-1

cdr3_aa: CASSDDSGETQYF
cdr3_nt: TGTGCCAGCAGTGACGACAGCGGAGAGACCCAGTACTTC
d_call: NA
clone_size: NA
j_call: TRBJ2-5
v_call: TRBV6-5

cdr3_aa: CASSVALQGPNYGYTF
cdr3_nt: TGTGCCAGCAGCGTAGCTCTTCAGGGACCAAACTATGGCTACACCTTC
d_call: NA
clone_size: few
j_call: TRBJ1-2
v_call: TRBV9

cdr3_aa: CASSSTTGGDGYTF
cdr3_nt: TGTGCCAGCAGCTCAACTACAGGGGGCGATGGCTACACCTTC
d_call: TRBD1
clone_size: NA
j_call: TRBJ1-2
v_call: TRBV11-2